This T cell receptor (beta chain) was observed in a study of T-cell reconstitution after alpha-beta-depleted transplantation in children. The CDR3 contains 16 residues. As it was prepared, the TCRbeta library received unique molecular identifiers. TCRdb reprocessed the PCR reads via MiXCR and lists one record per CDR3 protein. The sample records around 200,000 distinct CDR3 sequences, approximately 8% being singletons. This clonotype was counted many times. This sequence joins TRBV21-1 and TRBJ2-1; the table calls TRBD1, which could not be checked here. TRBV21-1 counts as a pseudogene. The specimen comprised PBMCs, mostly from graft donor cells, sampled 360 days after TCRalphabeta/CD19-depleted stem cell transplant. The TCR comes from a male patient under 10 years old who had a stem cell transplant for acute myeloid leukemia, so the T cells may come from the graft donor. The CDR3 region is CASRCPWRGDYNEQFF. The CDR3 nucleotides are TGTGCCAGCAGGTGCCCCTGGCGGGGGGACTACAATGAGCAGTTCTTC.